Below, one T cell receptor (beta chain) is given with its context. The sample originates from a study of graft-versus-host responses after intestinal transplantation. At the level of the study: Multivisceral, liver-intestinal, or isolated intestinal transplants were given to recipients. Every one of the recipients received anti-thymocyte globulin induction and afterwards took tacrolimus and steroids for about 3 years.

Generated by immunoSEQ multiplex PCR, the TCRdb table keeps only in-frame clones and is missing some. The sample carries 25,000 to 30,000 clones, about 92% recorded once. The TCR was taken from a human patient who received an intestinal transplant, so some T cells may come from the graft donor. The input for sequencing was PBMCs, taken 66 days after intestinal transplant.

In DNA form, the CDR3 reads TGCGCCAGCAGCCAGATAGGCAGGGTTGGTAACTATGGCTACACCTTC. Translated: CASSQIGRVGNYGYTF. This chain joins TRBV4-1 and TRBJ1-2, with D possibly TRBD1 on 5 matching bases. Trimming pared 3 bases from V and 1 base from J, leaving 15 bases between. Germline CDR1 is MGHRA and CDR2 is YSYEKL. The CDR3 has 16 residues.